The 12 T cell receptor beta chains below come from one sample, sequenced in a study of sequential checkpoint blockade in melanoma. Treatment noted: randomized to nivolumab then ipilimumab (arm A) or the reverse (arm B). Only in-frame clones appear in the TCRdb table, and some are missing; sequencing was by immunoSEQ multiplex PCR. The table lists 3,000 to 4,000 clones, under 20% of them singletons. This sample comprised tumor tissue (inferred from file names), obtained from a patient given nivolumab and ipilimumab in sequence. These receptors originate from a human donor with melanoma.

The gene calls are TRBV5-1 and TRBJ1-4, with 7 bases aligning to TRBD1. The ends lost 4 bases at V and 4 bases at J; junction bases unmatched: 4. Per germline, CDR1 SGHRS and CDR2 YFSETQ. This CDR3 spans 14 amino acids. The CDR3 reads CASSQGQINEKLFF. DNA for the CDR3: TGCGCCAGCAGCCAGGGACAGATTAATGAAAAACTGTTTTTT.

By share, this clone counts as medium-sized. The chain has TRBV6-8 and TRBJ2-5; 11 nucleotides line up with TRBD2. The J segment lost 5 bases and the V segment lost 5 bases, leaving 13 bases of the junction unmatched. The V gene's germline CDR1 is MNHGY and CDR2 SAAAGT. This CDR3 is 17 amino acids long. The CDR3 loop reads CASSHTRSSGRIETQYF. The CDR3, as DNA: TGTGCCAGCAGTCACACCCGCTCTAGCGGGAGGATCGAGACCCAGTACTTC.

This clone was observed a few times. This chain links TRBV9 with TRBJ1-1; D is uncertain. Trimming cost V 5 bases and J 4 bases, with 9 bases left between them. Looked up from germline, CDR1 is SGDLS and CDR2 is YYNGEE. The CDR3 sequence is 12 residues long. In DNA, the CDR3 is TGTGCCAGCAGTGGGCAGGCCACTGAAGCTTTCTTT. Its protein product is CASSGQATEAFF.

This clone was detected only a few times. This rearrangement joins TRBV9 to TRBJ1-3; no reliable D call. The germline V and J ends were trimmed by 0 bases and 0 bases, with 13 bases remaining between them. Germline V gene data show CDR1 as SGDLS and CDR2 as YYNGEE. This CDR3 has 17 residues. The CDR3 nucleotides read TGTGCCAGCAGCGTAGGTGGCCCTCGTGGCTCTGGAAACACCATATATTTT. Translating it yields CASSVGGPRGSGNTIYF.

This clone was detected only a few times. The rearrangement uses TRBV6-8 and TRBJ2-7, with D hard to call. V shed 2 bases and J shed 5 bases, with 7 bases lying between them. The CDR3 contains 12 residues. Germline values: CDR1 MNHGY, CDR2 SAAAGT. The CDR3 sequence: CASSYMKDEQYF. DNA for the CDR3: TGTGCCAGCAGTTACATGAAAGACGAGCAGTACTTC.

The chain carries TRBV18 and TRBJ1-2; weak D call: TRBD1 (6 bases). The ends were cut back, 5 bases at V and 7 bases at J, with 17 bases in the middle. Germline V gene data show CDR1 as KGHSH and CDR2 as LQKENI. The CDR3 is 14 amino acids. CDR3 residues: CASSGTGYGGGYTF. CDR3 bases: TGTGCCAGCTCAGGAACAGGGTATGGAGGTGGCTACACCTTC.

The sample holds a few counts of this clone. J is TRBJ2-2 and V is TRBV5-1, with a tentative D call TRBD1 (6 bases). The CDR3 is 17 residues long. Germline-derived CDR1 and CDR2 are SGHRS and YFSETQ. The V gene lost 0 bases and the J gene lost 2 bases, with 14 bases spanning the gap. The DNA of the CDR3 is TGCGCCAGCAGCTTGGGACACAGGGACCCTAACACCGGGGAGCTGTTTTTT. It is translated as CASSLGHRDPNTGELFF.

There are a few counts of this clone. The chain has TRBV15 and TRBJ2-5; D ambiguous. The CDR3 loop spans 15 amino acids. The V end lost 3 bases, the J end lost 4 bases, and 15 bases lay between the germline ends. The germline V gene encodes CDR1 LNHNV and CDR2 YYDKDF (reference sequence). This chain's CDR3 is CATSRAKTDRETQYF. The CDR3 DNA reads as TGTGCCACCAGCAGGGCGAAGACGGACCGAGAGACCCAGTACTTC.

This clone was seen at least ten times. V usage is TRBV11-3 and J usage is TRBJ1-5; a weak D match, TRBD1 (5 bases). With 2 bases removed from V and 2 bases from J, the gap between germline ends came to 10 bases. CDR3 length: 15 amino acids. Germline V gene sequence: CDR1 SGHNT, CDR2 YENEEA. CDR3 region: CASSLRGAGNQPQHF. The CDR3 nucleotides are TGTGCCAGCAGCTTACGAGGGGCGGGCAATCAGCCCCAGCATTTT.

This clone appeared once. The chain combines TRBV14 with TRBJ1-2; D gene uncertain. Germline V gene lookup returns CDR1 SGHDN and CDR2 FVKESK. CDR3 length: 13 amino acids. The ends were cut back, 1 base at V and 8 bases at J, with 11 bases in the middle. The CDR3 protein is CASSQGNTEGYTF. CDR3 DNA: TGTGCCAGCAGCCAAGGCAACACGGAAGGCTACACCTTC.

This chain joins TRBV28 and TRBJ2-3; the D gene is possibly TRBD2 (6 bases). The germline CDR1 and CDR2 sequences are MDHEN and SYDVKM. The V and J ends lost 8 bases and 2 bases respectively, with 17 bases between them. The CDR3 has 15 residues. CDR3 in amino acids: CASLYAGTLTDTQYF. CDR3 nucleotide sequence: TGTGCCAGCCTCTACGCCGGGACTCTCACAGATACGCAGTATTTT.

The V call is TRBV19, the J call TRBJ2-7; 10 bases are shared with TRBD2. Germline values: CDR1 LNHDA, CDR2 SQIVND (reference sequence). This CDR3 region has 15 residues. The ends lost 5 bases at V and 7 bases at J; junction bases unmatched: 11. The CDR3 DNA reads as TGTGCCAGTAGTTTTCAAGCGGGAGGGCCAGGGGAGCAGTACTTC. It specifies CASSFQAGGPGEQYF.